The present T cell receptor (beta chain) was sequenced within a study of Ad26.COV2.S vaccination and SARS-CoV-2 variants (dated by TCRdb to the early 2020s). With regard to the full study: Donors in the vaccine arm were drawn from COV1001, a multicentre, randomized, double-blind, placebo-controlled phase I-IIa trial testing Ad26.COV2.S in healthy adults. The TCR-sequenced set comprised about 32 samples: around 20 Ad26.COV2.S vaccine recipients, 5 placebo recipients and 8 SARS-CoV-2 convalescent individuals. TCRbeta repertoire sequencing was used to assess the specificity and breadth of SARS-CoV-2-reactive T cell receptors after Ad26.COV2.S vaccination. Throughout the experiments and outcome assessment, investigators stayed blinded to trial group allocation. Trial participants were randomized into five groups of five, in which low-dose or high-dose Ad26.COV2.S was given once or twice, or placebo was given on both occasions. Ad26.COV2.S was given intramuscularly at 5x10^10 or 1x10^11 viral particles, as a single shot or as two shots 56 days apart. What the authors observed across the whole study: The study was not powered for comparison of responses between vaccine doses or regimens. According to the authors, total T cell responses may have been underestimated by the TCR breadth and depth analyses. Comparable non-spike TCR breadth was observed between vaccine and placebo recipients, consistent with only spike being contained in the vaccine. Compared with placebo recipients, Ad26.COV2.S recipients showed higher spike-specific TCR breadth (P = 0.0014). After vaccination, spike-specific CD8+ and CD4+ T cell responses were reported to show substantial breadth.

From its cysteine to its phenylalanine, the CDR3 spans 13 amino acids. The retained sequence is limited to the CDR3, 39 bases, with the frame set at the first base. Deletion took 5 bases off V and 4 bases off J, with a span of 11 bases between the germline ends. For CDR1 and CDR2, the germline V gene lists SGHVS and FQNEAQ. TCRbeta CDR3 regions were sequenced with the immunoSEQ Assay. After extraction, genomic DNA underwent amplification by bias-controlled multiplex PCR, followed by high-throughput sequencing. In the source study's methods: To quantify the absolute abundance of every unique TCRbeta CDR3 region, sequences were collapsed and filtered. Usable DNA was measured by amplifying reference genes present in all nucleated cells, and TCRbeta template counts were normalized to that usable DNA to estimate T cell fraction. Repertoire TCRs were annotated as SARS-CoV-2-specific when V gene, CDR3 amino acid sequence and J gene were exactly matched to a known reactive TCR set. The reference SARS-CoV-2 TCR set was obtained from MIRA and was filtered for enrichment in COVID-19-positive ImmuneCODE repertoires, whereby public or cross-reactive TCRs were removed. Drawing on the MIRA antigens, annotated TCRs were analysed further at the level of specific ORF or position within ORF. Breadth was defined as annotated unique rearrangements over total unique productive rearrangements; depth was the summed frequency of those rearrangements. Two-sided Wilcoxon rank-sum tests were applied when comparing TCR breadth between groups. TCRdb carries this immuneACCESS record with in-frame sequences only. Its versions omit some clonotypes, under half of them owing to an unresolved V gene in the studies checked, with the rest unexplained. The DNA was the basis for D and trimming; V, J and clone size are from that table. Across this sample there are about 680,000 clones, with 70% to 90% seen only once. Of the sample, roughly 1.5% is held by the ten largest clones.

This clone was seen a single time. The antigen it recognizes is unknown. Base qualities are missing; no much larger clone stands one base away. The treatment or condition label corresponds to: some 19 received Ad26.COV2.S at low or high dose, single or two shots; about 5 received placebo; per-sample allocation not given. For vaccine and placebo recipients, repertoires were sequenced using samples collected on day 63 after the first injection. Cohort 1b enrolled fewer than 30 adults aged 18-55 years at a single site in Boston, USA, between 29 July and 7 August 2020. As a vaccine, Ad26.COV2.S was a replication-incompetent adenovirus type 26 vector that expressed a prefusion-stabilized SARS-CoV-2 spike protein derived from the original Wuhan strain.

This clonotype was sampled from a person aged 18-65 years who received the Ad26.COV2.S COVID-19 vaccine or a placebo. The V and J genes are TRBV7-8 and TRBJ1-2; the D gene cannot be resolved reliably. Sequencing used peripheral blood, obtained in a trial of Ad26.COV2.S vaccine versus placebo. The DNA sequence follows: TGTGCCAGCAGCACCCGGTGGGGCTATGGCTACACCTTC. Its amino acids are CASSTRWGYGYTF.